The present entry profiles one TCR beta chain with its context. These data come from a study of blood T cell repertoires in COVID-19. For the study at large: Sites in the United States, Italy and Spain provided acute and convalescent COVID-19 samples. The cDNA or gDNA used as material had been derived from T cells, B-cell-depleted T cells, or PBMCs.

J gave up 5 bases and V 5 bases, and 6 bases lay outside the gene matches. The CDR3 covers 14 residues. Looked up from germline, CDR1 is SGHTA and CDR2 is FQGNSA. In the authors' methods: Reference gene primer amplification gave estimated nucleated cell counts. Profiled with immunoSEQ multiplex PCR; TCRdb holds only in-frame clones, not every one. V, J and clone size reflect that table, while D and trimming were determined from the DNA. Seen here are some 150,000 clones, roughly 86% observed once, and the top ten hold 0.75% to 0.95%. The chain employs TRBV7-2 and TRBJ1-2; 9 bases agree with TRBD1. This TCR derives from a woman between 45 and 60 years old with acute or convalescent COVID-19. The specimen sequenced was peripheral blood. The CDR3 DNA reads as TGTGCCAGCAGCGACGGACAGGGGTGGTATGGCTACACCTTC. Translating gives CASSDGQGWYGYTF.